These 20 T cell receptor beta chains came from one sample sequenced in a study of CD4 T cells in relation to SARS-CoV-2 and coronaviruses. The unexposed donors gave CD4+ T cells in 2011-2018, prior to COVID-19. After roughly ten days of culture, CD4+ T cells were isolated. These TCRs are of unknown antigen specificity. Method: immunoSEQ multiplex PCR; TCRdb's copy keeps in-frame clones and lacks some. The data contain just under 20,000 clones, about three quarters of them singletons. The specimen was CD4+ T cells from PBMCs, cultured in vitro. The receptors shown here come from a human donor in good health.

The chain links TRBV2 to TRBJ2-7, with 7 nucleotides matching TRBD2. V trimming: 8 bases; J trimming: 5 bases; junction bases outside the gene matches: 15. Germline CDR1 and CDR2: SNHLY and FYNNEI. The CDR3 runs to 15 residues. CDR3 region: CASSLMELASHEQYF. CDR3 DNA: TGTGCCAGCTCGTTAATGGAACTAGCGTCCCACGAGCAGTACTTC.

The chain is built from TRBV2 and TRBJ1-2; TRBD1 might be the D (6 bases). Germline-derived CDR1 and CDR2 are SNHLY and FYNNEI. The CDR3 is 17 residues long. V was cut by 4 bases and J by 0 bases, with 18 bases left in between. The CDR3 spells CASSGRGLLKANYGYTF. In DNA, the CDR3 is TGTGCCAGCAGTGGCAGGGGCCTATTAAAAGCTAACTATGGCTACACCTTC.

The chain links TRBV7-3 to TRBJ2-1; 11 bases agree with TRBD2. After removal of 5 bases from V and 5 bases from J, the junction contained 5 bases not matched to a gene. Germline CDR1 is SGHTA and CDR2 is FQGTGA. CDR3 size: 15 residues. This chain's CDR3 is CASSQGLAGDNEQFF. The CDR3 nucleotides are TGTGCCAGCAGCCAAGGACTAGCGGGTGACAATGAGCAGTTCTTC.

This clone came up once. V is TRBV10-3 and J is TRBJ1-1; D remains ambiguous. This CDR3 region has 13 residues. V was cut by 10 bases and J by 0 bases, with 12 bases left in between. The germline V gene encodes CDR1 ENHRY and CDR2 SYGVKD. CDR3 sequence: CATSLSVNTEAFF. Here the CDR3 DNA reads TGTGCCACCAGCCTGTCAGTGAACACTGAAGCTTTCTTT.

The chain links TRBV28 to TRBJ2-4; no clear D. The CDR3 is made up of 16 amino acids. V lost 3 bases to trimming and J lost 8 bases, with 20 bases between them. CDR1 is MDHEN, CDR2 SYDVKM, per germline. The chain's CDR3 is CASSLRQINLWDIQYF. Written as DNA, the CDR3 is TGTGCCAGCAGTTTGAGGCAGATAAACTTGTGGGACATTCAGTACTTC.

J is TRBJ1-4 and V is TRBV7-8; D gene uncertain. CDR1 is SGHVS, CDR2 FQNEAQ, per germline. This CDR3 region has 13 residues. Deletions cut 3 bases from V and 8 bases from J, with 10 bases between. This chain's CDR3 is CASSLSLEEKLFF. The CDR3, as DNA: TGTGCCAGCAGCTTGAGTTTGGAGGAAAAACTGTTTTTT.

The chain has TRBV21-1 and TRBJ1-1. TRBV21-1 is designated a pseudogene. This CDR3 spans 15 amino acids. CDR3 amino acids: CASRVYFWGRAEAFF. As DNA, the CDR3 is TGTGCCAGCAGGGTGTACTTTTGGGGGAGGGCTGAAGCTTTCTTT.

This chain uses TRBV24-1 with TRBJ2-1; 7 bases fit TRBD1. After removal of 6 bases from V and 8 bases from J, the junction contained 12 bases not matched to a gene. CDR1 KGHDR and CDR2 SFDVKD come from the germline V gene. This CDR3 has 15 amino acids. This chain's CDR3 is CATSSGTAISDEQFF. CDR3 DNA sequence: TGTGCCACCAGTTCCGGGACAGCGATTAGCGATGAGCAGTTCTTC.

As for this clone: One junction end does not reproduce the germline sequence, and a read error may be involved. The CDR3 is CASSLANYGYTF. For the CDR3, the DNA is TGTGCCAGCAGCTTAGCTAACTATGGCTACACCTTC. This sequence joins TRBV12-3 or TRBV12-4 and TRBJ1-2, with D unclear. The CDR3 runs 12 residues.

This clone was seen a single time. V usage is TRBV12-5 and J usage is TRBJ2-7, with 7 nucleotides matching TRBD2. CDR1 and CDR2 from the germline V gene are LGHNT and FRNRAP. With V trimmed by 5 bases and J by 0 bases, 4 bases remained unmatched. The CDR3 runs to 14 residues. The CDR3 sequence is CASGPGGSSYEQYF. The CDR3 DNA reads TGTGCTAGTGGTCCCGGGGGGAGCTCCTACGAGCAGTACTTC.

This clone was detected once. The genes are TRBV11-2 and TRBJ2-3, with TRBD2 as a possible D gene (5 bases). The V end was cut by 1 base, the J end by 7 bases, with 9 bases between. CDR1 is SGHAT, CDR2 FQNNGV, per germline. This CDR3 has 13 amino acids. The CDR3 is CASSLGGINTQYF. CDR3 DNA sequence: TGTGCCAGCAGCTTAGGAGGGATAAATACGCAGTATTTT. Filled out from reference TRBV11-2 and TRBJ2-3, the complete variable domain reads EAGVAQSPRYKIIEKRQSVAFWCNPISGHATLYWYQQILGQGPKLLIQFQNNGVVDDSQLPKDRFSAERLKGVDSTLKIQPAKLEDSAVYLCASSLGGINTQYFGPGTRLTVL.

CDR3 region: CASSQGQVRDSGANVLTF. CDR3 DNA sequence: TGTGCCAGCAGCCAAGGACAGGTTCGAGACTCTGGGGCCAACGTCCTGACTTTC. This chain links TRBV3-1 (or the pseudogene TRBV3-2) with TRBJ2-6, with a tentative D call TRBD1 (6 bases). Trimming took off 1 base at V and 0 bases at J, with 13 bases between the two ends. This CDR3 contains 18 residues. Germline CDR1 is LGHDT and CDR2 is YNNKEL (reference sequence).

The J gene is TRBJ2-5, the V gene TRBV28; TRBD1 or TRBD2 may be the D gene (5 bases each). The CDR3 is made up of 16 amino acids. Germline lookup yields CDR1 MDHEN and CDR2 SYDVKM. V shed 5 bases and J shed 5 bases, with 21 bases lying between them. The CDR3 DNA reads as TGTGCCAGCAGTAGTTCTGTCCGGGACGGTACGGAGACCCAGTACTTC. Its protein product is CASSSSVRDGTETQYF.

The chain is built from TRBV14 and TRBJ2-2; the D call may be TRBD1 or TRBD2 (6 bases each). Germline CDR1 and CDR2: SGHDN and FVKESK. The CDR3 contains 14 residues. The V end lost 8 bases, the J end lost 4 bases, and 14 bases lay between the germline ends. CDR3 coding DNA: TGTGCCAGCGAAAAGGGGGGCCGCACCGGGGAGCTGTTTTTT. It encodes CASEKGGRTGELFF.

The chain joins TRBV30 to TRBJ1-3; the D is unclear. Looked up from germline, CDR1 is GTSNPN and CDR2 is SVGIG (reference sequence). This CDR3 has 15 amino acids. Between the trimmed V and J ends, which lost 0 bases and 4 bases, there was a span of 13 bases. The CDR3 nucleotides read TGTGCCTGGAGTGTCGATGAGGGTGTGGGAAACACCATATATTTT. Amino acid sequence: CAWSVDEGVGNTIYF. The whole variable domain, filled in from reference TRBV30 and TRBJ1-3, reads SQTIHQWPATLVQPVGSPLSLECTVEGTSNPNLYWYRQAAGRGLQLLFYSVGIGQISSEVPQNLSASRPQDRQFILSSKKLLLSDSGFYLCAWSVDEGVGNTIYFGEGSWLTVV.

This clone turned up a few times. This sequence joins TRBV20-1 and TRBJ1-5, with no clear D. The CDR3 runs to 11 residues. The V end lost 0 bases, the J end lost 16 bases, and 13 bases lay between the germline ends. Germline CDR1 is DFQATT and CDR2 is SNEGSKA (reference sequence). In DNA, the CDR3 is TGCAGTGCTAGAGATTTGGGTAGCGAACATTTT. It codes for CSARDLGSEHF.

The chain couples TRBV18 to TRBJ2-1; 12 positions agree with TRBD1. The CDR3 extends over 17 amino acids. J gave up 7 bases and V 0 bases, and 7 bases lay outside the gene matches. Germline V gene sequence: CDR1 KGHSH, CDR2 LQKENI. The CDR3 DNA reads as TGTGCCAGCTCACCACCCGGGACAGGGGGCCGAGAGAATGAGCAGTTCTTC. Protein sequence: CASSPPGTGGRENEQFF.

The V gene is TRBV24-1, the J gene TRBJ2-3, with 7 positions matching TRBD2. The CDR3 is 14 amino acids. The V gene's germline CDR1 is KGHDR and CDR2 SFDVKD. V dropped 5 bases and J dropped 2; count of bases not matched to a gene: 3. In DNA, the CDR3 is TGTGCCACCAGTGGGGGAGGGTCCACAGATACGCAGTATTTT. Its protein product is CATSGGGSTDTQYF.

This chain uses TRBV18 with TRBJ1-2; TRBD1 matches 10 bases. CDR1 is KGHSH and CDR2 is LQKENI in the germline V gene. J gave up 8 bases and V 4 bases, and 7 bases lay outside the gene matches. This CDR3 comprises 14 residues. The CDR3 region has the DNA TGTGCCAGCTCACTTGACAGGGGGCTTGGCGGCTACACCTTC. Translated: CASSLDRGLGGYTF. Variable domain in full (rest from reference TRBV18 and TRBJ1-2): NAGVMQNPRHLVRRRGQEARLRCSPMKGHSHVYWYRQLPEEGLKFMVYLQKENIIDESGMPKERFSAEFPKEGPSILRIQQVVRGDSAAYFCASSLDRGLGGYTFGSGTRLTVV.

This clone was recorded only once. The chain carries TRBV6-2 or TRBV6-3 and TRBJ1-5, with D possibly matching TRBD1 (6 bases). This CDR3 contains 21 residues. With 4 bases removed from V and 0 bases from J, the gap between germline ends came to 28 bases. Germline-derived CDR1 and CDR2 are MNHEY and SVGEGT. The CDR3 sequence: CASSSLHSDSEHIYSNQPQHF. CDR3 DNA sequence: TGTGCCAGCAGTTCCCTACATTCGGACAGCGAACACATCTATAGCAATCAGCCCCAGCATTTT.